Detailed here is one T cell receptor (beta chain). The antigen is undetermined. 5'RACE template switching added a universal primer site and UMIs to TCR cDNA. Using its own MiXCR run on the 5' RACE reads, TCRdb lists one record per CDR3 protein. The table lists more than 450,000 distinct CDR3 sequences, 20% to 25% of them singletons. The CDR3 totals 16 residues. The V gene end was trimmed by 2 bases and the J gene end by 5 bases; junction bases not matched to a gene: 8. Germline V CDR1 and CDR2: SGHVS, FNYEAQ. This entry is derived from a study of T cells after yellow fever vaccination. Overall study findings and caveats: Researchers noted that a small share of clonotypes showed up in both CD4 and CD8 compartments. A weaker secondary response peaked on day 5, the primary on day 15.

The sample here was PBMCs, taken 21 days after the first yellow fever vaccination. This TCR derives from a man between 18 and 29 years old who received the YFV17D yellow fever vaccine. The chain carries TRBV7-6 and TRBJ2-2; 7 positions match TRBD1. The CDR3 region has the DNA TGTGCCAGCAGCTTAAAACAGGGGAGCTGGACCGGGGAGCTGTTTTTT. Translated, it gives CASSLKQGSWTGELFF.